The next 31 T cell receptor beta chains were all read from a single sample in a study of vaccination and CD4 T cells after COVID-19. Treatment denoted: roughly 10-day PBMC culture with coronavirus spike peptide pools or control peptides (ViraFEST assay). Cultured CD4+ T-cell DNA underwent Oncomine TCR Beta short-read sequencing. From the PCR reads, TCRdb called clonotypes with MiXCR, one entry per CDR3 protein. The data show roughly 13,000 distinct CDR3 sequences, 60% to 70% seen once. The antigens of these receptors remain unknown. The sample comprised CD4+ T cells from blood, cultured in vitro. These receptor sequences come from a human donor who had recovered from COVID-19.

The chain carries TRBV10-3 and TRBJ2-7, with a possible D match to TRBD1 (6 bases). The CDR3 contains 15 residues. V dropped 4 bases and J dropped 0 bases, with 13 bases sitting between them. Germline loops: CDR1 ENHRY, CDR2 SYGVKD. In nucleotides, the CDR3 is TGTGCCATCAGTGGTTGGGAAGGGGGCTCCTACGAGCAGTACTTC. As protein: CAISGWEGGSYEQYF.

The V gene is TRBV19, the J gene TRBJ1-3, with TRBD1 as a possible D gene (6 bases). The CDR3 is 13 residues long. The germline CDR1 and CDR2 sequences are LNHDA and SQIVND (reference sequence). Trimming pared 9 bases from V and 0 bases from J, leaving 9 bases between. Here the CDR3 reads CASRDNSGNTIYF. CDR3 sequence (DNA): TGTGCCAGCCGGGACAACTCTGGAAACACCATATATTTT. Filled out from reference TRBV19 and TRBJ1-3, the complete variable domain reads DGGITQSPKYLFRKEGQNVTLSCEQNLNHDAMYWYRQDPGQGLRLIYYSQIVNDFQKGDIAEGYSVSREKKESFPLTVTSAQKNPTAFYLCASRDNSGNTIYFGEGSWLTVV.

This clonotype was observed once. J is TRBJ1-2 and V is TRBV20-1; D not certain. The germline CDR1 and CDR2 sequences are DFQATT and SNEGSKA (reference sequence). The length of the CDR3 is 12 residues. V was shortened by 3 bases and J by 5 bases, with 10 bases between the two germline ends. This CDR3 reads CSASPKGYGYTF. The CDR3 region has the DNA TGCAGTGCTAGCCCCAAGGGATATGGCTACACCTTC.

The chain uses TRBV20-1 and TRBJ2-7; TRBD1 agrees at 7 bases. From germline, CDR1 is DFQATT and CDR2 SNEGSKA (reference sequence). The CDR3 covers 14 residues. The junction had 9 bases not matched to a gene; V was cut back by 2 bases and J by 5 bases. CDR3 amino acids: CSARTRTGSDEQYF. CDR3 nucleotide sequence: TGCAGTGCTAGAACTCGGACAGGTTCCGACGAGCAGTACTTC.

The chain recombines TRBV2 with TRBJ1-5; tentative D call: TRBD1 (5 bases). In germline, CDR1 is SNHLY, CDR2 FYNNEI. Trimming removed 2 bases from V and 7 bases from J, with 9 bases in between. CDR3 size: 13 residues. The CDR3 bases are TGTGCCAGCAGTGAATTAGGGGTACAGCCCCAGCATTTT. Amino acids: CASSELGVQPQHF. Supplemented by reference TRBV2 and TRBJ1-5, the full variable domain reads EPEVTQTPSHQVTQMGQEVILRCVPISNHLYFYWYRQILGQKVEFLVSFYNNEISEKSEIFDDQFSVERPDGSNFTLKIRSTKLEDSAMYFCASSELGVQPQHFGDGTRLSIL.

There are a few counts of this clonotype. The chain couples TRBV6-1 to TRBJ1-5, with a weak D call TRBD1 (6 bases). CDR1 is MNHNS, CDR2 SASEGT, per germline. The V end was cut by 6 bases, the J end by 7 bases, with 19 bases between. The CDR3 spans 15 residues. CDR3 residues: CASSAEQGRGQPQHF. CDR3 in DNA: TGTGCCAGCAGCGCTGAACAGGGACGGGGCCAGCCCCAGCATTTT.

The V gene is TRBV19, the J gene TRBJ1-2; D is perhaps TRBD1 (5 bases). V was clipped by 6 bases and J by 1 base, with 9 bases between them. The CDR3 runs 13 residues. Germline V gene lookup returns CDR1 LNHDA and CDR2 SQIVND (reference sequence). CDR3 nucleotides: TGTGCCAGTAGGGAGACAGATAACTATGGCTACACCTTC. Translating gives CASRETDNYGYTF.

This clonotype was detected a few times. The chain couples TRBV11-3 to TRBJ2-5; weak D call: TRBD1 (6 bases). The CDR3 runs 13 residues. Trimming left V 5 bases short and J 0 bases short, with 7 bases between. CDR1 and CDR2 (germline): SGHNT, YENEEA. The CDR3 region has the DNA TGTGCCAGCAGCCGGGACAACCAAGAGACCCAGTACTTC. Its translation: CASSRDNQETQYF.

The J gene is TRBJ2-3, the V gene TRBV6-2 or TRBV6-3, with 15 positions matching TRBD2. Looked up from germline, CDR1 is MNHEY and CDR2 is SVGEGT. The CDR3 runs to 16 residues. Unmatched junction bases numbered 5, after V lost 6 bases and J lost 4 bases. CDR3 coding DNA: TGTGCCAGCAGACCCTGGACTAGCGGGGGGGCAGATACGCAGTATTTT. Its translation is CASRPWTSGGADTQYF.

The chain's CDR3 is CASSRPGHFTEAFF. The CDR3 DNA sequence: TGTGCCAGCAGCAGGCCGGGACATTTCACTGAAGCTTTCTTT. The V call is TRBV21-1, the J call TRBJ1-1; the D segment call TRBD1 is taken from the table without a DNA check. TRBV21-1 is recorded as a pseudogene. The CDR3 loop spans 14 amino acids.

The CDR3: CASSPEGQALVGYTF. CDR3 bases: TGCGCCAGCAGCCCGGAGGGGCAGGCGCTCGTAGGCTACACCTTC. This chain connects TRBV5-1 to TRBJ1-2; D might be TRBD1 (5 bases). V gave up 4 bases and J gave up 8 bases, with 21 bases separating them. The CDR3 spans 15 residues. Germline CDR1 is SGHRS and CDR2 is YFSETQ.

This clonotype was seen a handful of times. This chain uses TRBV19 with TRBJ1-5; 7 bases line up with TRBD1. The CDR3 is 13 residues long. Germline CDR1 is LNHDA and CDR2 is SQIVND (reference sequence). Germline trimming cut 5 bases from V and 4 bases from J; bases unmatched to any gene: 2. CDR3 residues: CASSLQGNQPQHF. The DNA of the CDR3 is TGTGCCAGTAGTCTACAGGGGAATCAGCCCCAGCATTTT.

This rearrangement joins TRBV6-2 or TRBV6-3 to TRBJ2-1; D possibly corresponds to TRBD1 (5 bases). The CDR3 length is 16 residues. The germline V gene has CDR1 MNHEY and CDR2 SVGEGT. Trimming took off 2 bases at V and 0 bases at J, with 11 bases between the two ends. In DNA, the CDR3 is TGTGCCAGCAGTTACAGGGGAAGGCACTCCTACAATGAGCAGTTCTTC. Protein product: CASSYRGRHSYNEQFF.

This clonotype was detected only once. Relative to the germline gene, one junction end is altered; a read error may explain this. V gene TRBV2 combines with J gene TRBJ2-1, with a weak D call TRBD2 (5 bases). The CDR3 covers 14 residues. CDR1 is SNHLY and CDR2 is FYNNEI in the germline V gene. This CDR3 is CASREATGYNEQFF. In nucleotides, the CDR3 is TGTGCCAGCAGGGAAGCAACGGGGTACAATGAGCAGTTCTTC.

The sample holds a few counts of this clonotype. The chain links TRBV20-1 to TRBJ1-2, with a possible D match to TRBD1 (5 bases). The germline V gene encodes CDR1 DFQATT and CDR2 SNEGSKA (reference sequence). This CDR3 is 14 amino acids long. V was clipped by 4 bases and J by 8 bases, with 20 bases between them. In DNA form, the CDR3 reads TGCAGTGCTATGACCTCGGGGACGGCCCGGGGCTACACCTTC. Its protein product is CSAMTSGTARGYTF.

V is TRBV7-6 and J is TRBJ1-4; possible D gene TRBD1, 5 bases. Germline V gene data show CDR1 as SGHVS and CDR2 as FNYEAQ. V was clipped by 1 base and J by 6 bases, with 12 bases between them. CDR3 length: 15 residues. The CDR3: CASSLGPGRHEKLFF. The CDR3 coding sequence is TGTGCCAGCAGCTTAGGCCCGGGACGGCATGAAAAACTGTTTTTT.

The chain joins TRBV29-1 to TRBJ1-1; D gene ambiguous. Trimming cost V 5 bases and J 0 bases, with 13 bases left between them. The CDR3 is made up of 14 amino acids. The germline V gene has CDR1 SQVTM and CDR2 ANQGSEA. CDR3 loop: CSVWSGPLNTEAFF. The CDR3 coding sequence is TGCAGCGTTTGGTCCGGACCCTTGAACACTGAAGCTTTCTTT.

V and J are TRBV5-1 and TRBJ2-7; no reliable D call. Per the germline V gene, CDR1 is SGHRS and CDR2 is YFSETQ. V dropped 0 bases and J dropped 6 bases, with 10 bases sitting between them. The CDR3 has 13 amino acids. The CDR3 DNA reads TGCGCCAGCAGCTTGGCTGGCCTTTCCGAGCAGTACTTC. Translating gives CASSLAGLSEQYF.

The chain joins TRBV7-9 to TRBJ2-5; TRBD1 matches at 11 bases. V lost 5 bases and J lost 7; bases outside the gene matches: 6. This CDR3 is 14 amino acids long. Per the germline V gene, CDR1 is SEHNR and CDR2 is FQNEAQ (reference sequence). For the CDR3, the DNA is TGTGCCAGCAGCCCCGGGACAGGGGGAGGGACCCAGTACTTC. This encodes CASSPGTGGGTQYF.

This clonotype was seen just once. The chain joins TRBV6-1 to TRBJ1-1; no firm D call. The length of the CDR3 is 11 residues. The V gene's germline CDR1 is MNHNS and CDR2 SASEGT. Trimming removed 7 bases from V and 11 bases from J, with 14 bases in between. CDR3 nucleotide sequence: TGTGCCAGCACTCGACACCAGTGGGCTTTCTTT. This translates into CASTRHQWAFF.

Only a few counts were recorded for this clonotype. Written as DNA, the CDR3 is TGTGCCAGCAGTTACTCGATGGGTTTCTCGGATGAGCAGTTCTTC. Protein: CASSYSMGFSDEQFF. The chain uses TRBV6-5 and TRBJ2-1; the D is unclear. The length of the CDR3 is 15 residues. V shed 0 bases and J shed 8 bases, with 14 bases lying between them. Germline V gene lookup returns CDR1 MNHEY and CDR2 SVGAGI.

The chain is built from TRBV4-3 and TRBJ1-2; the D gene is possibly TRBD1 (6 bases). Per the germline V gene, CDR1 is LGHNA and CDR2 is YSLEER. Trimming shortened V by 0 bases and J by 2 bases, and 16 bases separated the two germline ends. CDR3 size: 17 residues. The CDR3 DNA follows: TGCGCCAGCAGCCAAGATCCCGTTGACAGGTTCAACTATGGCTACACCTTC. It encodes CASSQDPVDRFNYGYTF.

This clonotype is a singleton in its sample. Relative to the germline gene, one junction end is altered; a read error may explain this. This chain joins TRBV19 and TRBJ1-1; no definite D call. The CDR3 totals 13 residues. Germline values: CDR1 LNHDA, CDR2 SQIVND (reference sequence). The CDR3 is CASSQPLNTEVFF. The CDR3, as DNA: TGTGCCAGTAGCCAACCTCTTAACACTGAAGTTTTCTTT.

This clonotype has only a few counts. V usage is TRBV27 and J usage is TRBJ2-5, with D unclear. V lost 2 bases, J lost 1 base, and 5 bases lay in between. The CDR3 is 13 residues long. CDR1 and CDR2 from the germline V gene are MNHEY and SMNVEV (reference sequence). CDR3: CASSLAVQETQYF. CDR3 bases: TGTGCCAGCAGTTTAGCGGTCCAAGAGACCCAGTACTTC.

The rearrangement joins TRBV20-1 to TRBJ2-5; D is unresolved. Germline lookup yields CDR1 DFQATT and CDR2 SNEGSKA (reference sequence). CDR3 length equals 10 residues. The V end was cut by 4 bases, the J end by 2 bases, with 2 bases between. CDR3 coding DNA: TGCAGTGCTACACAAGAGACCCAGTACTTC. Translation gives CSATQETQYF.

V usage is TRBV20-1 and J usage is TRBJ2-1, with 7 bases aligning to TRBD2. Germline values: CDR1 DFQATT, CDR2 SNEGSKA (reference sequence). The CDR3 is made up of 14 amino acids. Germline trimming cut 4 bases from V and 0 bases from J; bases unmatched to any gene: 3. For the CDR3, the DNA is TGCAGTGCTACAGGCGGGAGCTCCTACAATGAGCAGTTCTTC. As protein: CSATGGSSYNEQFF.

This clonotype was seen only a few times. The gene calls are TRBV20-1 and TRBJ1-6; D is perhaps TRBD1 (6 bases). V lost 0 bases and J 8 bases, leaving 11 bases between the germline ends. The CDR3 runs to 14 residues. Germline lookup yields CDR1 DFQATT and CDR2 SNEGSKA (reference sequence). The CDR3 nucleotides are TGCAGTGCTAGAGATCACAGGGAACATTCACCCCTCCACTTT. Residues: CSARDHREHSPLHF.

This clonotype was observed a handful of times. The gene calls are TRBV6-1 and TRBJ2-2; D is tentatively TRBD1 or TRBD2 (5 bases each). The CDR3 consists of 11 residues. V dropped 10 bases and J dropped 5 bases, with 8 bases sitting between them. The germline V gene has CDR1 MNHNS and CDR2 SASEGT. In DNA form, the CDR3 reads TGTGCCATCGGGGCGACCGGGGAGCTGTTTTTT. Translation gives CAIGATGELFF.

This clonotype was observed a few times. The chain carries TRBV7-6 and TRBJ2-2, with D perhaps being TRBD1 or TRBD2 (5 bases each). This CDR3 has 15 amino acids. V was trimmed by 5 bases and J by 5 bases, leaving 15 bases between them. CDR1 and CDR2 (germline): SGHVS, FNYEAQ. The CDR3 is CASSLQGPETGELFF. CDR3 DNA: TGTGCCAGCAGCCTTCAGGGACCAGAAACCGGGGAGCTGTTTTTT.

This clonotype was picked up one time. V and J are TRBV15 and TRBJ1-1, with unresolved D. This CDR3 has 14 amino acids. V was clipped by 2 bases and J by 0 bases, with 7 bases between them. The germline V gene encodes CDR1 LNHNV and CDR2 YYDKDF (reference sequence). CDR3 nucleotide sequence: TGTGCCACCAGCAGAAGCCTTATGAACACTGAAGCTTTCTTT. Its translation: CATSRSLMNTEAFF.

The chain combines TRBV2 with TRBJ1-6; 7 bases fit TRBD1. Germline assignment: CDR1 SNHLY and CDR2 FYNNEI. V shed 6 bases, J shed 10 bases, and the junction held 9 bases outside the gene matches. The CDR3 runs to 14 residues. The DNA of the CDR3 is TGTGCCAGCAGAGGCGACACAGGGGTCTCACCCCTCCACTTT. Amino acid sequence: CASRGDTGVSPLHF.